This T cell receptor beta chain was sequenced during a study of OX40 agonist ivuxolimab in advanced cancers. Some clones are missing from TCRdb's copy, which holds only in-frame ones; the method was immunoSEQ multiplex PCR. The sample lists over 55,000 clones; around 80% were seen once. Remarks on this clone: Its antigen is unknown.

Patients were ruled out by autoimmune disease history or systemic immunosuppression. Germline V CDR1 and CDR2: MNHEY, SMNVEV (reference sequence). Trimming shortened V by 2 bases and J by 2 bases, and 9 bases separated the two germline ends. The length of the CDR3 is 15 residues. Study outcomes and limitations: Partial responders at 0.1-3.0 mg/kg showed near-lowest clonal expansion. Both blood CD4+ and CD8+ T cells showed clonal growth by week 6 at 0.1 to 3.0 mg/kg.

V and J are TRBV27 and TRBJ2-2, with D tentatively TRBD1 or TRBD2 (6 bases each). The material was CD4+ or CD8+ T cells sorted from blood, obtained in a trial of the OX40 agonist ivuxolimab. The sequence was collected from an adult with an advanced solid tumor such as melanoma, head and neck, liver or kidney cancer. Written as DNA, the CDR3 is TGTGCCAGCAGTTTACGGGGGCGAAACACCGGGGAGCTGTTTTTT. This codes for CASSLRGRNTGELFF.